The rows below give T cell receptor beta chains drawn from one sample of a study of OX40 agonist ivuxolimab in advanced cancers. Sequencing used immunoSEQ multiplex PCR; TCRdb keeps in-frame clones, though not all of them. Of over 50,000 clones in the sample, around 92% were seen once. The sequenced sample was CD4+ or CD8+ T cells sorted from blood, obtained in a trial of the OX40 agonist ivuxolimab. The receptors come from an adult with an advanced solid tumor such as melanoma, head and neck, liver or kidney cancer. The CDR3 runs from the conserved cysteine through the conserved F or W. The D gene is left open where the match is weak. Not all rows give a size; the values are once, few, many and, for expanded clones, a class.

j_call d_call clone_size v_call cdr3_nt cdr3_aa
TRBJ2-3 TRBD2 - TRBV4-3 TGCGCCAGCAGCCAAGTGGATCGACTAGCGGGAGGAGATACGCAGTATTTT CASSQVDRLAGGDTQYF
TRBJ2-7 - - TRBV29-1 TGCAGCGCTGTTGCGGCCCAAAGCCCCTACGAGCAGTACTTC CSAVAAQSPYEQYF
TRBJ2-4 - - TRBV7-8 TGTGCCAGCAGCTTAGGGGGACGAAACATTCAGTACTTC CASSLGGRNIQYF
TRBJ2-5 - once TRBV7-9 TGTGCCAGCAGCTCGGACGAAAAGAAAGAGACCCAGTACTTC CASSSDEKKETQYF
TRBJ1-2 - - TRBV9 TGTGCCAGCAGCGTAGGCTCGTCCGGGACAAACTATGGCTACACCTTC CASSVGSSGTNYGYTF
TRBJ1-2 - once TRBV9 TGTGCCAGCAGCGTATCGATTAACGGCTACACCTTC CASSVSINGYTF
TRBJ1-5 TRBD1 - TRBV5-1 TGCGCCAGCAGCTCCCCAGGGGACAGGGGGCGGCGGGATCAGCCCCAGCATTTT CASSSPGDRGRRDQPQHF
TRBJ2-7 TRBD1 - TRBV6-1 TGTGCCAGCAATGGCTACAGGGGATCCTACGAGCAGTACTTC CASNGYRGSYEQYF
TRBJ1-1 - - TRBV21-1 TGTGCCAGCAGCAAGGGGGCGCGGGGGAACACTGAAGCTTTCTTT CASSKGARGNTEAFF
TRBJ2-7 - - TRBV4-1 TGCGCCAGCAGCCAAGAGGCGGATTACGAGCAGTACTTC CASSQEADYEQYF
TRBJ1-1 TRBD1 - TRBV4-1 TGCGCCAGCAGCCACAAGACAGGGAAAGTGAACACTGAAGCTTTCTTT CASSHKTGKVNTEAFF
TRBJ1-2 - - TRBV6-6 TGTGCCAGCAGTTTGGGACCTGGCTACACCTTC CASSLGPGYTF
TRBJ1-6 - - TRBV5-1 TGCGCCAGCAGCTTGTGGCGGGATGACAATTCACCCCTCCACTTT CASSLWRDDNSPLHF
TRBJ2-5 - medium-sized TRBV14 TGTGCCAGCAGCACATCTAGTTTCGTCAAGACCCAGTACTTC CASSTSSFVKTQYF
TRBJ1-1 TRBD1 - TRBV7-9 TGTGCCAGCAGCTCCAGACAGGGGGATTCCTCCACTGAAGCTTTCTTT CASSSRQGDSSTEAFF
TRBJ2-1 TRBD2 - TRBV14 TGTGCCAGCAGCCAAGTACCGCAAAGCGGGAGAAATGAGCAGTTCTTC CASSQVPQSGRNEQFF
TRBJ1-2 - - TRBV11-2 TGTGCCAGCAGCTTAGTGGACGGAAACTATGGCTACACCTTC CASSLVDGNYGYTF
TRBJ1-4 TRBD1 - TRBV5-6 TGTGCCAGCAGCTTGGGCGCCGGACAGGCTAATGAAAAACTGTTTTTT CASSLGAGQANEKLFF
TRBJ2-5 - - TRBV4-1 TGCGCCAGCAGCCAAGTTGGGGGAGTTATGAGATGGCAAGAGACCCAGTACTTC CASSQVGGVMRWQETQYF
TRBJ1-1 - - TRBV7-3 TGTGCCAGCAGCGCCCAGGGAGGGGGTGAAGCTTTCTTT CASSAQGGGEAFF
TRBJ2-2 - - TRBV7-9 TGTGCCAGCAGCTTAGCGCCCACCGACACCGGGGAGCTGTTTTTT CASSLAPTDTGELFF
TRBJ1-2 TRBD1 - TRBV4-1 TGCGCCAGCAGCCAATGGACAGGGGCTTCTAGGGTCGGCTACACCTTC CASSQWTGASRVGYTF
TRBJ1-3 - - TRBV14 TGTGCCAGCAGCCAACTTATCTCTGGAAACACCATATATTTT CASSQLISGNTIYF